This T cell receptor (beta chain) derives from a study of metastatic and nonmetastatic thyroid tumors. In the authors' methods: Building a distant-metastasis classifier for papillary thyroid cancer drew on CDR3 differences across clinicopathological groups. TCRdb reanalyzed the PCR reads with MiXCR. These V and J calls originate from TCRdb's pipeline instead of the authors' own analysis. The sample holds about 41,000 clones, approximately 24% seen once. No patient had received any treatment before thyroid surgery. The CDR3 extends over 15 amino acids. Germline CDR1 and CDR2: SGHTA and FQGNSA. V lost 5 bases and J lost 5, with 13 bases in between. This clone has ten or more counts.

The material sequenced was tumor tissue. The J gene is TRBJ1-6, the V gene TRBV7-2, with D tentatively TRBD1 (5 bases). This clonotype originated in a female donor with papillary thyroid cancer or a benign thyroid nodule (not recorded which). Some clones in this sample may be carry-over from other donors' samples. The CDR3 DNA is TGTGCCAGCAGCCGACGGGGGGGGGATAATTCACCCCTCCACTTT. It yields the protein CASSRRGGDNSPLHF. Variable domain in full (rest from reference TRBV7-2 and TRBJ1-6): GAGVSQSPSNKVTEKGKDVELRCDPISGHTALYWYRQSLGQGLEFLIYFQGNSAPDKSGLPSDRFSAERTGGSVSTLTIQRTQQEDSAVYLCASSRRGGDNSPLHFGNGTRLTVT.